This T cell receptor beta chain was sequenced for a study of persistence of HIV-infected CD4 T cells. On the study more broadly: Antigen stimulation activated a lower proportion of cells, more of them memory, than anti-CD3/anti-CD28 stimulation.

Study results and limitations: Proviral oligoclonality tracked with TCR oligoclonality within the same sorted cells. Rare CMV-responding cells carrying HIV-1 proviruses were not analyzed separately for TCR.

The ends were cut back, 1 base at V and 4 bases at J, with 8 bases in the middle. From germline, CDR1 is SGDLS and CDR2 YYNGEE. The CDR3 has 13 residues. Of note for this clone: Its antigen is not known.

Anti-CD3/anti-CD28 beads served as a nonspecific positive control stimulus. Sorting of responding CD4+ T cells relied on upregulated CD40 ligand together with CD69. For about 20 hours, CD8-depleted PBMCs received anti-CD28/CD49d costimulation, a CD40-blocking antibody and enfuvirtide. The immunoSEQ assay was version 4, run in survey mode. Assay used: immunoSEQ multiplex PCR; TCRdb lists only in-frame clones, some missing. The data contain tens of thousands of clones, around 90% of them singletons. Sequenced material: CD4+ T cells sorted from PBMCs after approximately 19-hour stimulation, taken from a patient who received antiretroviral therapy. The sequence derives from an adult woman with HIV who was CMV-seropositive. The rearrangement uses TRBV9 and TRBJ2-5; D call uncertain. CDR3 sequence (DNA): TGTGCCAGCAGCGTAAATCCTGGAGAGACCCAGTACTTC. Protein: CASSVNPGETQYF.